This T cell receptor (beta chain) was obtained from a study of blood T cell repertoires in COVID-19. This clone came up once. The CDR3 totals 16 residues. V was clipped by 4 bases and J by 7 bases; unmatched bases: 9. Germline V gene sequence: CDR1 KGHSH, CDR2 LQKENI. How the authors handled the data: Nucleated cell counts were estimated from reference gene primer amplification. Only in-frame clones appear in the TCRdb table, and some are missing; sequencing was by immunoSEQ multiplex PCR. For V, J and clone size, that table is used; D and trimming come from the DNA. The data hold about 150,000 clones, with 76% observed a single time.

The sequenced sample consisted of peripheral blood. This receptor was identified in a woman of 80 years or more with acute or convalescent COVID-19. The chain is built from TRBV18 and TRBJ2-1, with TRBD2 identical over 11 bases. The CDR3 nucleotides are TGTGCCAGCTCACGGGCACTAGCGGGAGTCGGGAATGAGCAGTTCTTC. Its translation is CASSRALAGVGNEQFF. Drawing the rest from reference TRBV18 and TRBJ2-1, the complete variable domain is NAGVMQNPRHLVRRRGQEARLRCSPMKGHSHVYWYRQLPEEGLKFMVYLQKENIIDESGMPKERFSAEFPKEGPSILRIQQVVRGDSAAYFCASSRALAGVGNEQFFGPGTRLTVL.